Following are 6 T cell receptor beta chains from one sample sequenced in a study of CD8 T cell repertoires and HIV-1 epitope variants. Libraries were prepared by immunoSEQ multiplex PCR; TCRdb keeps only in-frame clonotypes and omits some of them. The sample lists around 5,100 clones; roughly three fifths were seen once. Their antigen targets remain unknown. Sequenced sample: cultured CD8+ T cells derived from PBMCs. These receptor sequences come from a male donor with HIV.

The DNA of the CDR3 is TGTGCCAGCAGCTTAAGTGGAGGGGCGGGCGGGGAGCTGTTTTTT. It codes for CASSLSGGAGGELFF. The rearrangement joins TRBV7-6 to TRBJ2-2; perhaps TRBD2 as D (6 bases). Germline V gene sequence: CDR1 SGHVS, CDR2 FNYEAQ. The CDR3 runs 15 residues. With 2 bases removed from V and 7 bases from J, the gap between germline ends came to 14 bases.

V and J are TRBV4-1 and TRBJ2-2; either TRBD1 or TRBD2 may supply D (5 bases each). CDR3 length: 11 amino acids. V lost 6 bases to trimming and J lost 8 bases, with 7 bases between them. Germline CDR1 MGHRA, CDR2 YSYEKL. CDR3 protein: CASSWGGELFF. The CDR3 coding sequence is TGCGCCAGCAGTTGGGGGGGGGAGCTGTTTTTT.

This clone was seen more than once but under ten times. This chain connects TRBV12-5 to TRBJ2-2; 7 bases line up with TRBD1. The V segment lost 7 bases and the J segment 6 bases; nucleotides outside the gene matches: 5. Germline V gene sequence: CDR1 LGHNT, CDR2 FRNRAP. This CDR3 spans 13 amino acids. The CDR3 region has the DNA TGTGCTAGTGCCAGACAGGGTCCCGGGGAGCTGTTTTTT. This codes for CASARQGPGELFF.

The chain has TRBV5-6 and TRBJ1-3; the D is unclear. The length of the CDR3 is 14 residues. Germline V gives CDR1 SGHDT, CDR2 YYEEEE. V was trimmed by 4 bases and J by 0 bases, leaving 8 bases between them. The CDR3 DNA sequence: TGTGCCAGCAGCCCTGAACCCTCTGGAAACACCATATATTTT. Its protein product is CASSPEPSGNTIYF.

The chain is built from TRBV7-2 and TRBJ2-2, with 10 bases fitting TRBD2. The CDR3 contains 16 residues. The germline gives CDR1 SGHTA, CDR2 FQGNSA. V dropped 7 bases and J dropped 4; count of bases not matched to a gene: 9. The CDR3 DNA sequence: TGTGCCAGCACCGAAGCGGGGGGGCTTATCACCGGGGAGCTGTTTTTT. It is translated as CASTEAGGLITGELFF.

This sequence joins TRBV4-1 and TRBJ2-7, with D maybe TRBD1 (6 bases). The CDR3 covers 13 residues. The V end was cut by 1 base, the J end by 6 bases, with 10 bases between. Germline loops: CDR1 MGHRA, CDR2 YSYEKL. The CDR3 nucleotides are TGCGCCAGCAGCCAAGTTGAAGGGGGCGAGCAGTACTTC. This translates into CASSQVEGGEQYF.